A selection of T cell receptor beta chains follows, all from one sample in a study of blood T cell repertoires in COVID-19. Only in-frame clones appear in the TCRdb table, and some are missing; sequencing was by immunoSEQ multiplex PCR. The table includes about 130,000 clones, about 89% detected once. Sequencing input: peripheral blood. The receptors here all came from a woman aged 60-75 years with acute or convalescent COVID-19. The CDR3 runs from the conserved cysteine through the conserved F or W. D genes are given only for firm matches. Only part of the rows carry a size: once, few, many, or a class if the clone is expanded.

j_gene: TRBJ1-5
d_gene: -
abundance: -
v_gene: TRBV11-2
CDR3nt: TGTGCCAGCAGCAACTCAGGGGTTAGCAATCAGCCCCAGCATTTT
CDR3aa: CASSNSGVSNQPQHF

j_gene: TRBJ2-2
d_gene: TRBD2
abundance: -
v_gene: TRBV6-6
CDR3nt: TGTGCCAGCAGCGCTAGCGGGGGTTACACCGGGGAGCTGTTTTTT
CDR3aa: CASSASGGYTGELFF

j_gene: TRBJ2-1
d_gene: TRBD2
abundance: -
v_gene: TRBV11-3
CDR3nt: TGTGCCAGCAGCTTAGCCGGGACTAGCGTTAGCCGGTTCTTC
CDR3aa: CASSLAGTSVSRFF

j_gene: TRBJ2-7
d_gene: -
abundance: -
v_gene: TRBV19
CDR3nt: TGTGCCAGTAGCGGGAGCTACGAGCAGTACTTC
CDR3aa: CASSGSYEQYF

j_gene: TRBJ2-1
d_gene: TRBD2
abundance: -
v_gene: TRBV19
CDR3nt: TGTGCCAGTAGTATAGAAGGACTAGCGGGAAATGAGCAGTTCTTC
CDR3aa: CASSIEGLAGNEQFF

j_gene: TRBJ1-6
d_gene: -
abundance: -
v_gene: TRBV30
CDR3nt: TGTGCCTGGGGGACCCAGGGGCCCGGCACGCTCCACTTT
CDR3aa: CAWGTQGPGTLHF

j_gene: TRBJ2-1
d_gene: TRBD2
abundance: -
v_gene: TRBV7-3
CDR3nt: TGTGCCAGCAGCTTAATAGCGGGAGGGGTAAATGAGCAGTTCTTC
CDR3aa: CASSLIAGGVNEQFF

j_gene: TRBJ2-6
d_gene: TRBD2
abundance: -
v_gene: TRBV4-1
CDR3nt: TGCGCCAGCAGCCAACCATTGCGGACTAGCGGGATCCCGGGGGCCAACGTCCTGACTTTC
CDR3aa: CASSQPLRTSGIPGANVLTF

j_gene: TRBJ1-6
d_gene: TRBD1
abundance: -
v_gene: TRBV19
CDR3nt: TGTGCCAGTAGGAAGGGGACAGAGGATTCACCCCTCCACTTT
CDR3aa: CASRKGTEDSPLHF

j_gene: TRBJ1-1
d_gene: TRBD1
abundance: -
v_gene: TRBV20-1
CDR3nt: TGCAGTGCTAGTCAACCGAACCACAGACAGGGGGCTGGGACTGAAGCTTTCTTT
CDR3aa: CSASQPNHRQGAGTEAFF

j_gene: TRBJ1-5
d_gene: -
abundance: -
v_gene: TRBV24-1
CDR3nt: TGTGCCACCAGCGGGGGTCCCGGGCCCCAGCATTTT
CDR3aa: CATSGGPGPQHF

j_gene: TRBJ2-5
d_gene: TRBD2
abundance: -
v_gene: TRBV7-3
CDR3nt: TGTGCCAGCAGCTTATCAGCTAGCGGGGGTTGGGAGACCCAGTACTTC
CDR3aa: CASSLSASGGWETQYF

j_gene: TRBJ2-5
d_gene: TRBD2
abundance: -
v_gene: TRBV6-5
CDR3nt: TGTGCCAGCGGGGGGGGAGGGCTAGAGACCCAGTACTTC
CDR3aa: CASGGGGLETQYF

j_gene: TRBJ2-3
d_gene: -
abundance: -
v_gene: TRBV19
CDR3nt: TGTGCCAGTAGGACTGGCACAGATACGCAGTATTTT
CDR3aa: CASRTGTDTQYF

j_gene: TRBJ2-1
d_gene: TRBD2
abundance: -
v_gene: TRBV2
CDR3nt: TGTGCCAGCAGGGGGACTAGCGGGGGCAATGAGCAGTTCTTC
CDR3aa: CASRGTSGGNEQFF

j_gene: TRBJ1-2
d_gene: -
abundance: -
v_gene: TRBV5-1
CDR3nt: TGCGCCAGCAGCCCCGAACTTAACTATGGCTACACCTTC
CDR3aa: CASSPELNYGYTF

j_gene: TRBJ1-1
d_gene: -
abundance: -
v_gene: TRBV10-3
CDR3nt: TGTGCCATCAGTGAGACTGCCGTCTACACTGAAGCTTTCTTT
CDR3aa: CAISETAVYTEAFF

j_gene: TRBJ1-2
d_gene: -
abundance: -
v_gene: TRBV6-1
CDR3nt: TGTGCCAGCAGTGAAGCCTTAACAGGGTCCGACACCTTC
CDR3aa: CASSEALTGSDTF

j_gene: TRBJ2-6
d_gene: TRBD2
abundance: -
v_gene: TRBV5-1
CDR3nt: TGCGCCAGCAGCACGGGACTAGCGGGAGTCTCTGGGGCCAACGTCCTGACTTTC
CDR3aa: CASSTGLAGVSGANVLTF

j_gene: TRBJ1-1
d_gene: -
abundance: -
v_gene: TRBV28
CDR3nt: TGTGCCAGCATCCCCGTGGGGGCCCCTCAGGAAGCTTTCTTT
CDR3aa: CASIPVGAPQEAFF

j_gene: TRBJ1-2
d_gene: -
abundance: -
v_gene: TRBV10-3
CDR3nt: TGTGCCATCTCCCTCAGGGGAGAAGACGAACGTGGTGGCTACACCTTC
CDR3aa: CAISLRGEDERGGYTF

j_gene: TRBJ2-7
d_gene: TRBD1
abundance: -
v_gene: TRBV5-1
CDR3nt: TGCGCCAGCAGCTTGGCGGGCAGGGGGCACCCTAGGTACGAGCAGTACTTC
CDR3aa: CASSLAGRGHPRYEQYF

j_gene: TRBJ1-4
d_gene: TRBD1
abundance: -
v_gene: TRBV3-1/TRBV3-2
CDR3nt: TGTGCCAGCAGAACAGGGGGGGATGAAAAACTGTTTTTT
CDR3aa: CASRTGGDEKLFF

j_gene: TRBJ1-5
d_gene: -
abundance: -
v_gene: TRBV29-1
CDR3nt: TGCAGCGTTGCTCAGGGCGCTAATCAGCCCCAGCATTTT
CDR3aa: CSVAQGANQPQHF

j_gene: TRBJ1-2
d_gene: TRBD1
abundance: few
v_gene: TRBV3-1/TRBV3-2
CDR3nt: TGTGCCAGCAGCCAAGGGGGACAGATATACTATGGCTACACCTTC
CDR3aa: CASSQGGQIYYGYTF

j_gene: TRBJ2-5
d_gene: TRBD2
abundance: -
v_gene: TRBV5-1
CDR3nt: TGCGCCAGCAGCTTAAGCGGTAGCGGGGTACAAGAGACCCAGTACTTC
CDR3aa: CASSLSGSGVQETQYF

j_gene: TRBJ1-3
d_gene: -
abundance: once
v_gene: TRBV5-1
CDR3nt: TGCGCCAGCAGCCAAACCCCCGGGACATCCTCTGGAAACACCATATATTTT
CDR3aa: CASSQTPGTSSGNTIYF

j_gene: TRBJ1-6
d_gene: -
abundance: -
v_gene: TRBV19
CDR3nt: TGTGCCAGTAGTATAGAAGGGCTTTCGGGAAATAATTCACCCCTCCACTTT
CDR3aa: CASSIEGLSGNNSPLHF

j_gene: TRBJ1-1
d_gene: -
abundance: -
v_gene: TRBV11-1
CDR3nt: TGTGCCAGCAGCTTCCACCGGGGGGGAAACACTGAAGCTTTCTTT
CDR3aa: CASSFHRGGNTEAFF

j_gene: TRBJ1-1
d_gene: -
abundance: -
v_gene: TRBV6-2/TRBV6-3
CDR3nt: TGTGCCAGCAGCCACCGCGGGACGGTGAACACTGAAGCTTTCTTT
CDR3aa: CASSHRGTVNTEAFF

j_gene: TRBJ1-1
d_gene: TRBD1
abundance: -
v_gene: TRBV5-1
CDR3nt: TGCGCCAGCAGCTTGGCAGGGGGAACGATGAACACTGAAGCTTTCTTT
CDR3aa: CASSLAGGTMNTEAFF

j_gene: TRBJ2-3
d_gene: -
abundance: -
v_gene: TRBV10-1
CDR3nt: TGCGCCAGCAGTGAGACAGGCACAGATACGCAGTATTTT
CDR3aa: CASSETGTDTQYF

j_gene: TRBJ2-7
d_gene: -
abundance: once
v_gene: TRBV7-8
CDR3nt: TGTGCCAGCAGCCTGACGTCTTCTGGAGGCCCCTACGAGCAGTACTTC
CDR3aa: CASSLTSSGGPYEQYF

j_gene: TRBJ1-2
d_gene: -
abundance: -
v_gene: TRBV7-3
CDR3nt: TGTGCCAGCAGGTCCGTAACAGGGTTTGGCGGCTACACCTTC
CDR3aa: CASRSVTGFGGYTF

j_gene: TRBJ2-5
d_gene: TRBD2
abundance: -
v_gene: TRBV3-1/TRBV3-2
CDR3nt: TGTGCCAGCAGCCCGGGGGGACCTCAAGAGACCCAGTACTTC
CDR3aa: CASSPGGPQETQYF

j_gene: TRBJ2-5
d_gene: -
abundance: -
v_gene: TRBV7-6
CDR3nt: TGTGCCAGCAGCTTAGGTTTATCTCGGTTCCAAGAGACCCAGTACTTC
CDR3aa: CASSLGLSRFQETQYF

j_gene: TRBJ1-6
d_gene: -
abundance: -
v_gene: TRBV5-1
CDR3nt: TGCGCCAGCAGCTTGGCTCAGGGTGGGTCACCCCTCCACTTT
CDR3aa: CASSLAQGGSPLHF

j_gene: TRBJ1-2
d_gene: -
abundance: -
v_gene: TRBV7-9
CDR3nt: TGTGCCAGCAGCAGAAGCGGGACAAACTATGGCTACACCTTC
CDR3aa: CASSRSGTNYGYTF

j_gene: TRBJ1-5
d_gene: -
abundance: -
v_gene: TRBV24-1
CDR3nt: TGTGCCACCAGTGATTTGGGGCAGTCTCAGCCCCAGCATTTT
CDR3aa: CATSDLGQSQPQHF

j_gene: TRBJ2-5
d_gene: -
abundance: -
v_gene: TRBV5-8
CDR3nt: TGTGCCAGCAGCCAAAGGGGAACGGAGACCCAGTACTTC
CDR3aa: CASSQRGTETQYF

j_gene: TRBJ2-3
d_gene: -
abundance: -
v_gene: TRBV15
CDR3nt: TGTGCCACCAGCAGAGATCAGCGTTCGGCGGTCACAGATACGCAGTATTTT
CDR3aa: CATSRDQRSAVTDTQYF

j_gene: TRBJ2-2
d_gene: -
abundance: -
v_gene: TRBV7-9
CDR3nt: TGTGCCAGCAGCTTACGAGTCACCGGGGAGCTGTTTTTT
CDR3aa: CASSLRVTGELFF